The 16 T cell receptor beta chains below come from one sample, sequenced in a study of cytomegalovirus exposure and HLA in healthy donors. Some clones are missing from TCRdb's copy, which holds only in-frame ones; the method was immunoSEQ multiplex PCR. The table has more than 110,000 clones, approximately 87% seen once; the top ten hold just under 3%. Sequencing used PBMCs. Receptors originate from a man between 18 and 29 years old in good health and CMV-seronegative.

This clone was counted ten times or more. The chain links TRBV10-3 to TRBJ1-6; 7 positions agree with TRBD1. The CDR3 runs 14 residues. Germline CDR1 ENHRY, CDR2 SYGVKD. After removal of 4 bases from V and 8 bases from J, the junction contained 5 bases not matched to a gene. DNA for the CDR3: TGTGCCATCAGTGCCCCCGGGACAGATTCACCCCTCCACTTT. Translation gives CAISAPGTDSPLHF.

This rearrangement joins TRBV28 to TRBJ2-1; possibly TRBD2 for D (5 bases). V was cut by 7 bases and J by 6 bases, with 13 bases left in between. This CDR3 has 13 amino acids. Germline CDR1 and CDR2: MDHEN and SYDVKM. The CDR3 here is CASTPRGGNEQFF. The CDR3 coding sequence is TGTGCCAGCACCCCGCGTGGAGGCAATGAGCAGTTCTTC.

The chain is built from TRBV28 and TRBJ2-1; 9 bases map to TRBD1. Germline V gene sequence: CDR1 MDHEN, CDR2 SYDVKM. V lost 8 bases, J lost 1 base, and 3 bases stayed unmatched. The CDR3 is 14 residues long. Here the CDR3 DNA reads TGTGCCAGCGGACAGGGGATTTCCTACAATGAGCAGTTCTTC. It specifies CASGQGISYNEQFF.

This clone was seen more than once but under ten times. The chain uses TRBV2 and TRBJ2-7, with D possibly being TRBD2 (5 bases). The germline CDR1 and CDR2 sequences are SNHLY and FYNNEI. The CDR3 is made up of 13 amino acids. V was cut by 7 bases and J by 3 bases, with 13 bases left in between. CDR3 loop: CASNFNEGYEQYF. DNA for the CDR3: TGTGCCAGCAATTTCAACGAGGGCTACGAGCAGTACTTC.

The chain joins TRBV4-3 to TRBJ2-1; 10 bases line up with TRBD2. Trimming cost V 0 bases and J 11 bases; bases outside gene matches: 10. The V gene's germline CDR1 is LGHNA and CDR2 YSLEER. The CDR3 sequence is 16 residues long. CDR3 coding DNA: TGCGCCAGCAGCCAAGATCTAGCACTAGCGGGGCTTAAGCAGTTCTTC. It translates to CASSQDLALAGLKQFF.

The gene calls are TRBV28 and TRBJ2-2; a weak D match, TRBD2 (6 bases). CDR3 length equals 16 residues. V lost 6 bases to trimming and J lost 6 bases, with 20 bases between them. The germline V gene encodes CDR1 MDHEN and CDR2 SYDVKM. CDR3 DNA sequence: TGTGCCAGCAGCCTCCTGGGGGGAGCGGGTTCCGGGGAGCTGTTTTTT. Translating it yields CASSLLGGAGSGELFF.

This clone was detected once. The CDR3 nucleotides read TGTGCCAGCAGCCCGCTCCCCCTAGCGCGAAGGACTTACGAGCAGTACTTC. Its protein product is CASSPLPLARRTYEQYF. V usage is TRBV7-8 and J usage is TRBJ2-7; maybe TRBD2 (6 bases). The CDR3 has 17 residues. CDR1 and CDR2 from the germline V gene are SGHVS and FQNEAQ. V was cut by 5 bases and J by 4 bases, with 24 bases left in between.

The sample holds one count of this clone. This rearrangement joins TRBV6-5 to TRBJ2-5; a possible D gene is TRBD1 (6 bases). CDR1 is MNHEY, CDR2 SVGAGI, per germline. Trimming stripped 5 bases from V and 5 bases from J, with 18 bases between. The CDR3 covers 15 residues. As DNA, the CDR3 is TGTGCCAGCAGTGCCCGGACAGAACTCGTGGAGACCCAGTACTTC. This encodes CASSARTELVETQYF.

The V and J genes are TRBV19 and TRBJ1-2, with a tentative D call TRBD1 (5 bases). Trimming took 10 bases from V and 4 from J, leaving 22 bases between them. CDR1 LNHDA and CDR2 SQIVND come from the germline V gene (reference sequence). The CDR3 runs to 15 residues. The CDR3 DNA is TGTGCCACTTCCCCCGGGGGGACGGGAGCCTATGGCTACACCTTC. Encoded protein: CATSPGGTGAYGYTF. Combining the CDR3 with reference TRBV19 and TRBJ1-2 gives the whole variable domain DGGITQSPKYLFRKEGQNVTLSCEQNLNHDAMYWYRQDPGQGLRLIYYSQIVNDFQKGDIAEGYSVSREKKESFPLTVTSAQKNPTAFYLCATSPGGTGAYGYTFGSGTRLTVV.

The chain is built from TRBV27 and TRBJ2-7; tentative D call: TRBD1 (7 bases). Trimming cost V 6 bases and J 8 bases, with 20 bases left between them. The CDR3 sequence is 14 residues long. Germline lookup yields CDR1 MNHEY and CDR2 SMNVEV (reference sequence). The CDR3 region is CASSQGGQPMKQYF. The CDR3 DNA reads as TGTGCCAGCAGCCAGGGGGGACAGCCTATGAAGCAGTACTTC.

This CDR3 is CATSREQGYILFF. For the CDR3, the DNA is TGTGCCACCAGCAGAGAACAGGGTTATATTCTGTTTTTT. The V and J genes are TRBV15 and TRBJ1-4, with a tentative D call TRBD1 (6 bases). This CDR3 has 13 residues. Trimming took 0 bases from V and 14 from J, leaving 13 bases between them. Germline V lookup: CDR1 LNHNV, CDR2 YYDKDF (reference sequence).

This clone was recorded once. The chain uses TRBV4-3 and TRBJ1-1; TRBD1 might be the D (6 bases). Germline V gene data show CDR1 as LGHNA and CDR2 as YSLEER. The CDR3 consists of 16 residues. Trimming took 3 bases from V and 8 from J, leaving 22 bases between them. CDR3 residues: CASSHWKGVGVIEAFF. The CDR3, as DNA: TGCGCCAGCAGCCATTGGAAGGGGGTGGGGGTCATCGAAGCTTTCTTT.

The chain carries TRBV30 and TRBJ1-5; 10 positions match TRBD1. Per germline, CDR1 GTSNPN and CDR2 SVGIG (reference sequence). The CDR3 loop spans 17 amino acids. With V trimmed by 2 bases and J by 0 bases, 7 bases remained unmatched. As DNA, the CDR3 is TGTGCCTGGAGTCCGGACAGGGGGGAGACTAGCAATCAGCCCCAGCATTTT. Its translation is CAWSPDRGETSNQPQHF. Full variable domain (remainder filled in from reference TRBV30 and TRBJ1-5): SQTIHQWPATLVQPVGSPLSLECTVEGTSNPNLYWYRQAAGRGLQLLFYSVGIGQISSEVPQNLSASRPQDRQFILSSKKLLLSDSGFYLCAWSPDRGETSNQPQHFGDGTRLSIL.

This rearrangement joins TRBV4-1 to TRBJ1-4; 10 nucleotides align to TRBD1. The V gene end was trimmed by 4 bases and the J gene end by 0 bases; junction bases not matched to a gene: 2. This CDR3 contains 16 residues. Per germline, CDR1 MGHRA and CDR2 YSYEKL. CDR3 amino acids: CASSPGQGATNEKLFF. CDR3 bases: TGCGCCAGCAGCCCAGGACAGGGGGCAACTAATGAAAAACTGTTTTTT.

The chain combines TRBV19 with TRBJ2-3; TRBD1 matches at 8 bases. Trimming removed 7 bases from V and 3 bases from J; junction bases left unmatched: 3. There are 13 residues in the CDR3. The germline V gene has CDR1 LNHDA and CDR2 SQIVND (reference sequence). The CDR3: CASTRTGTDTQYF. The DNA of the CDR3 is TGTGCCAGTACCCGGACAGGGACAGATACGCAGTATTTT.

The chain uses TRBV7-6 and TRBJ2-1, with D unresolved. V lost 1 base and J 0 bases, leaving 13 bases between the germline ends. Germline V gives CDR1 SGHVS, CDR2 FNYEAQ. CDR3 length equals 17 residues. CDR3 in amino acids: CASSLVVTESSYNEQFF. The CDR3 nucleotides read TGTGCCAGCAGCTTAGTTGTCACCGAGAGCTCCTACAATGAGCAGTTCTTC.